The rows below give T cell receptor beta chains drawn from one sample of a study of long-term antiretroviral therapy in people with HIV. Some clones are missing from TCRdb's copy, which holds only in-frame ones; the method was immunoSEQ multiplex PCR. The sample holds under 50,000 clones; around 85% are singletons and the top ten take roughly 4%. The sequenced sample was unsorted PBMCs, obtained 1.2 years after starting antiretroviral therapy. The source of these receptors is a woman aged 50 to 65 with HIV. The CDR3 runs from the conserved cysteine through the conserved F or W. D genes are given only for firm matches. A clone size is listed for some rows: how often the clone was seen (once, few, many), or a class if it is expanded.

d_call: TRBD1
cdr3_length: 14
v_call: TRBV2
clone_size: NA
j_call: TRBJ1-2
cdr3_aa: CASAAGGANYGYTF
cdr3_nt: TGTGCCAGCGCCGCAGGGGGAGCTAACTATGGCTACACCTTC

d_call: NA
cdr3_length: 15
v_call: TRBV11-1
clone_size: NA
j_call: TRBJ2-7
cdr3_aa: CASSLGGGTSMKQYF
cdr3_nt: TGTGCCAGCAGCTTGGGTGGGGGCACTAGTATGAAGCAGTACTTC

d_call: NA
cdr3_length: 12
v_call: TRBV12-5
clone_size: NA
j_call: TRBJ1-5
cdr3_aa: CASGLVGQPQHF
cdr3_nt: TGTGCTAGTGGTTTGGTAGGTCAGCCCCAGCATTTT

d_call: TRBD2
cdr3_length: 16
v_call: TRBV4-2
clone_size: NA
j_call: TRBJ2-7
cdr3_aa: CASSRNGLAGSDEQYF
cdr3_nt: TGTGCCAGCAGCCGCAACGGACTAGCGGGGAGCGACGAGCAGTACTTC

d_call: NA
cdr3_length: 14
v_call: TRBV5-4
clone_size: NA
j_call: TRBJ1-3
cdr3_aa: CASSLGGSGNTIYF
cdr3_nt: TGTGCCAGCAGCTTGGGTGGCTCTGGAAACACCATATATTTT

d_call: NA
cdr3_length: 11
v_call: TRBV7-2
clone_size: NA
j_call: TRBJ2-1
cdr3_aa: CASSLANEQFF
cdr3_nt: TGTGCCAGCAGCTTAGCAAATGAGCAGTTCTTC

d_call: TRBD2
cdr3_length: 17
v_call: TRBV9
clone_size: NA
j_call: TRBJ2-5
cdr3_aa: CASSVGTSGGAQETQYF
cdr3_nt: TGTGCCAGCAGCGTCGGGACTAGCGGGGGGGCCCAAGAGACCCAGTACTTC

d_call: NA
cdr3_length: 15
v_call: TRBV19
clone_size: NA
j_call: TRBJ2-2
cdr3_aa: CASSIGGWDTGELFF
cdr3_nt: TGTGCCAGTAGTATAGGGGGCTGGGACACCGGGGAGCTGTTTTTT

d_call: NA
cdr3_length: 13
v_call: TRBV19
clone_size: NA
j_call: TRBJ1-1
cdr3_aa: CASQRESNTEAFF
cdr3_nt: TGTGCCAGTCAGAGGGAATCAAACACTGAAGCTTTCTTT

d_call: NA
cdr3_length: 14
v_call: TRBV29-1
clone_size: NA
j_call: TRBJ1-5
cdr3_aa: CSVTDSSSNQPQHF
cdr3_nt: TGCAGCGTTACGGACAGTTCGAGCAATCAGCCCCAGCATTTT

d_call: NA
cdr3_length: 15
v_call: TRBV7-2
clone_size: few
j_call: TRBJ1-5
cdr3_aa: CASSLAGNVNQPQHF
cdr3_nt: TGTGCCAGCAGCTTAGCAGGGAATGTGAATCAGCCCCAGCATTTT

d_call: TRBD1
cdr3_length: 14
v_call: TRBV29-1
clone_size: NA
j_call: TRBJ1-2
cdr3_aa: CSVDHRGFLYGYTF
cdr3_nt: TGCAGCGTCGATCACAGGGGGTTCCTCTATGGCTACACCTTC